One sample yielded the 14 T cell receptor beta chains listed below, sequenced in a study of blood T cells in healthy people across ages. With a J-beta primer mix and a sample-barcoded 5' primer, a second PCR ran about 7 to 12 cycles. Using its own MiXCR run on the 5' RACE reads, TCRdb lists one record per CDR3 protein. The top ten clones hold 18% of a sample with about 1 million distinct CDR3 sequences, more than 40% of them seen once. Sequenced material: blood. These receptors all come from a woman aged 60-70 years in good health.

This clonotype has a handful of counts. V and J are TRBV27 and TRBJ2-7; D assignment may be TRBD1 or TRBD2 (6 bases each). Germline loops: CDR1 MNHEY, CDR2 SMNVEV (reference sequence). There are 15 residues in the CDR3. Between the trimmed V and J ends, which lost 3 bases and 8 bases, there was a span of 20 bases. The CDR3 protein is CASSFSLGPGAKQYF. The CDR3, as DNA: TGTGCCAGCAGTTTTTCCCTGGGTCCGGGGGCTAAGCAGTACTTC.

The chain joins TRBV12-3 or TRBV12-4 to TRBJ2-5; 8 bases are shared with TRBD2. The end of the DNA fits TRBJ2-7 better, so the J call may be wrong. The CDR3 has 14 amino acids. The CDR3, as DNA: TGTGCCAGCAGTTTGCGGCGGGAGGTGGGCGAGCAGTACTTC. Protein product: CASSLRREVGEQYF.

This clonotype was detected only a few times. The chain carries TRBV11-1 and TRBJ1-2; 10 nucleotides align to TRBD1. Germline V gives CDR1 SGHAT, CDR2 FQDESV (reference sequence). The CDR3 is 15 amino acids. V dropped 5 bases and J dropped 4; count of bases not matched to a gene: 7. CDR3: CASSPRQGAGYGYTF. The CDR3 DNA follows: TGTGCCAGCAGCCCACGACAGGGGGCGGGCTATGGCTACACCTTC.

This clonotype was found once. An end of the junction differs from the germline gene, which may be a read error. This chain connects TRBV11-2 to TRBJ2-1; 11 positions agree with TRBD2. Gene TRBJ2-7 matches the end of the DNA better, so the J call may be wrong. Germline V gives CDR1 SGHAT, CDR2 FQNNGV. The CDR3 loop spans 16 amino acids. The CDR3 sequence is CACSSPGTSGNYEQYF. Written as DNA, the CDR3 is TGTGCCTGCAGCTCCCCAGGGACTAGCGGAAACTACGAGCAGTACTTC.

This clonotype was counted once. This chain connects TRBV24-1 to TRBJ2-7; the D gene is possibly TRBD2 (5 bases). Per germline, CDR1 KGHDR and CDR2 SFDVKD. CDR3 length equals 20 residues. V was trimmed by 1 base and J by 1 base, leaving 25 bases between them. This CDR3 is CATSDFQVGIRPPGSYEQYF. CDR3 DNA: TGTGCCACCAGTGATTTCCAGGTCGGGATCCGCCCCCCGGGATCCTACGAGCAGTACTTC.

The genes are TRBV29-1 and TRBJ1-1; no firm D call. Trimming shortened V by 3 bases and J by 4 bases, and 3 bases separated the two germline ends. The length of the CDR3 is 10 residues. In germline, CDR1 is SQVTM, CDR2 ANQGSEA. CDR3 nucleotide sequence: TGCAGCGTTGATAGCACTGAAGCTTTCTTT. It yields the protein CSVDSTEAFF.

The chain couples TRBV20-1 to TRBJ2-1; 9 nucleotides agree with TRBD2. The V and J ends lost 4 bases and 6 bases, in that order; junction bases with no gene match: 7. Germline values: CDR1 DFQATT, CDR2 SNEGSKA (reference sequence). This CDR3 has 14 amino acids. CDR3: CSATPELAGNEQFF. The CDR3 coding sequence is TGCAGTGCTACTCCGGAACTAGCGGGCAATGAGCAGTTCTTC.

The rearrangement links TRBV5-1 to TRBJ2-1; D is undetermined. CDR1 SGHRS and CDR2 YFSETQ come from the germline V gene. The V end lost 1 base, the J end lost 0 bases, and 8 bases lay between the germline ends. The CDR3 extends over 15 amino acids. In nucleotides, the CDR3 is TGCGCCAGCAGCTTGTTTACGGACTCCTACAATGAGCAGTTCTTC. It is translated as CASSLFTDSYNEQFF.

The rearrangement joins TRBV6-2 or TRBV6-3 to TRBJ2-7; 9 nucleotides align to TRBD2. Trimming took 4 bases from V and 1 from J; bases not matched to a gene: 8. Germline V gives CDR1 MNHEY, CDR2 SVGEGT. The CDR3 sequence is 16 residues long. CDR3 region: CASSSNLAGRSYEQYF. CDR3 DNA: TGTGCCAGCAGTTCAAATCTAGCGGGACGGTCCTACGAGCAGTACTTC.

This chain joins TRBV12-3 or TRBV12-4 and TRBJ2-4; 8 bases are a match to TRBD2. The tail of the sequence fits TRBJ2-7 better, so the J call may be wrong. The CDR3 runs 16 residues. The CDR3 spells CASSLATGLGSYEQYF. The CDR3 DNA sequence: TGTGCCAGCAGTTTAGCTACGGGACTAGGTTCCTACGAGCAGTACTTC.

This clonotype was observed at least ten times. The chain has TRBV7-2 and TRBJ1-2, with 7 nucleotides matching TRBD1. The CDR3 runs 16 residues. The trim removed 2 bases at V and 5 bases at J, leaving 11 bases unmatched. Germline CDR1 and CDR2: SGHTA and FQGNSA. The CDR3 is CASSLSPGQYLYGYTF. DNA of the CDR3: TGTGCCAGCAGCTTAAGCCCGGGACAGTACTTATATGGCTACACCTTC. Based on the CDR3 plus reference TRBV7-2 and TRBJ1-2, the full variable domain is GAGVSQSPSNKVTEKGKDVELRCDPISGHTALYWYRQSLGQGLEFLIYFQGNSAPDKSGLPSDRFSAERTGGSVSTLTIQRTQQEDSAVYLCASSLSPGQYLYGYTFGSGTRLTVV.

This clonotype came up a few times. The rearrangement joins TRBV7-2 to TRBJ1-2; a possible D gene is TRBD1 (6 bases). Germline assignment: CDR1 SGHTA and CDR2 FQGNSA. The V end lost 4 bases, the J end lost 4 bases, and 13 bases lay between the germline ends. This CDR3 comprises 14 residues. Here the CDR3 DNA reads TGTGCCAGCAGCTCACCGGGACACCTCTATGGCTACACCTTC. This sequence encodes CASSSPGHLYGYTF.

This clonotype was counted between two and nine times. The chain uses TRBV5-1 and TRBJ2-3; 7 nucleotides agree with TRBD1. Germline V lookup: CDR1 SGHRS, CDR2 YFSETQ. V lost 3 bases and J lost 4; bases outside the gene matches: 8. The CDR3 has 15 amino acids. The CDR3 DNA reads TGCGCCAGCAGCTCACCTGACAGGGTTTCAGATACGCAGTATTTT. It codes for CASSSPDRVSDTQYF.

The gene calls are TRBV7-9 and TRBJ1-2, with 9 bases lining up with TRBD1. This CDR3 spans 15 amino acids. CDR1 and CDR2 (germline): SEHNR, FQNEAQ (reference sequence). V was pared by 3 bases and J by 3 bases, with 5 bases of the junction left unmatched. The CDR3 loop reads CASSFGTGLHYGYTF. The CDR3 nucleotides read TGTGCCAGCAGCTTCGGGACAGGGCTACACTATGGCTACACCTTC.